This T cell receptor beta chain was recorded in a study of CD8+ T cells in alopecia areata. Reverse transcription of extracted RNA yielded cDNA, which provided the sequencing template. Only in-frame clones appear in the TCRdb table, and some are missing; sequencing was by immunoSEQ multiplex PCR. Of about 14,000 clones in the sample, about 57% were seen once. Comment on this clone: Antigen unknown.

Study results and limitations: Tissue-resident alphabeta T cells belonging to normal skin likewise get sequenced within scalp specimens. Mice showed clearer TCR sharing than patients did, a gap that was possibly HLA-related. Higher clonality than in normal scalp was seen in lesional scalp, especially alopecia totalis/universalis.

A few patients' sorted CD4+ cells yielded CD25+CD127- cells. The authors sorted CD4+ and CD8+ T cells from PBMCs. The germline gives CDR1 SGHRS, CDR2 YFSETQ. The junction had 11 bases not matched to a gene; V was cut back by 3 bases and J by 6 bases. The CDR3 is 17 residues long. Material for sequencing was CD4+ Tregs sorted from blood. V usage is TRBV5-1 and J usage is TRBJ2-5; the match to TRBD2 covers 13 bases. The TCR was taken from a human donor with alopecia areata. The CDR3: CASSSPGLAGSPKTQYF. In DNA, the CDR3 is TGCGCCAGCAGCTCTCCGGGACTAGCGGGGAGCCCCAAGACCCAGTACTTC.